This T cell receptor beta chain was profiled in a study of shared clonotypes between healthy human individuals. Study details: Used for every donor were three CD4 naive, three CD4 memory, two CD8 naive and one CD8 memory plate.

Study outcomes and limitations: An expected dependence of interdonor clonotype sharing on sequencing depth was noted. Generally, naive subsets (rather than memory subsets) showed larger estimated richness.

Germline CDR1 and CDR2: SEHNR and FQNEAQ (reference sequence). The CDR3 is 16 amino acids. Trimming removed 1 base at V and 1 base at J, with 13 bases between. Details on this clone: Antigen: not known.

TCRdb's copy holds only in-frame clones and misses some; the assay was immunoSEQ multiplex PCR. The repertoire includes around 2,000,000 clones, under 95% of them detected once, and around 1.7% sits in the top ten. Naive CD8 cells lacked CD45RO and underwent positive selection for CCR7, leaving out terminally differentiated effector memory CD45RA+ cells. The sample was naive CD8+ T cells from PBMCs. V is TRBV7-9 and J is TRBJ1-2, with a weak D call TRBD1 (5 bases). The receptor's source is a man younger than 35 in good health. Some clones in this sample may be carry-over from other donors' samples. The CDR3 spells CASSLGGQGVNYGYTF. The CDR3 DNA is TGTGCCAGCAGCTTAGGTGGGCAGGGTGTTAACTATGGCTACACCTTC.